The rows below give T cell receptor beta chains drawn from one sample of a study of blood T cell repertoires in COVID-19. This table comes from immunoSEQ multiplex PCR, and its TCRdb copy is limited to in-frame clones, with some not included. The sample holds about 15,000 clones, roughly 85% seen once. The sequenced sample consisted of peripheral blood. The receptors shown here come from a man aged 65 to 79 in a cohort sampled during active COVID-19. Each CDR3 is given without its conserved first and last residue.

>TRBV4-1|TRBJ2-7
ASSPRGSIGNYEQY
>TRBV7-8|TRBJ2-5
ASSPGTDQETQY
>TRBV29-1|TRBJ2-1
SVEQTGAMGNEQF
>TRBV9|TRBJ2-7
ASSSGGPYEQY
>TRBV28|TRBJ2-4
ASSAEDGFKNIQY
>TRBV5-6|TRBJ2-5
ASSPITSVGTQY
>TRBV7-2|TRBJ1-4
ASSFTGIGEKLF
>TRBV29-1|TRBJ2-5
SVVDLALPGTQY
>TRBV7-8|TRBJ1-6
ASSTTGERENSPLH
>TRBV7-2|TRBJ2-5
ASSRRSGETQY
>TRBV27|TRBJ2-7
ASSPTRGPYEQY
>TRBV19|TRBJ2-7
ASSIDPPGGLGEQY
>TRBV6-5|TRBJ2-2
ASSRDRLAGELF
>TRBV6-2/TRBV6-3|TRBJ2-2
ASSSTAGWNTGELF
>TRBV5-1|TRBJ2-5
ASSSQSPGLGETQY
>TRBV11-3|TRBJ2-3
ASSLGSSGRTDTQY
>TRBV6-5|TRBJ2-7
ASNFLVEQY